This entry is about one T cell receptor (beta chain). Its target is unknown. Generated by immunoSEQ multiplex PCR, the TCRdb table keeps only in-frame clones and is missing some. Here the sample spans 65,000 to 85,000 clones, around 90% being singletons. The sample originates from a study of OX40 agonist ivuxolimab in advanced cancers. The overall study: Partial responses were achieved by three patients, of whom one had hepatocellular carcinoma and two had cutaneous melanoma.

Germline CDR1 and CDR2: SGHRS and YFSETQ. V was pared by 0 bases and J by 0 bases, with 10 bases between. The CDR3 is made up of 16 amino acids. Findings and caveats of the study: Among T cells, CD8+ cells averaged more expanded clones than CD4+ cells.

This receptor was obtained from an adult with an advanced solid tumor such as melanoma, head and neck, liver or kidney cancer. The chain combines TRBV5-1 with TRBJ2-1, with D uncertain. Source: CD4+ or CD8+ T cells sorted from blood, taken in a trial of the OX40 agonist ivuxolimab. The CDR3 bases are TGCGCCAGCAGCTTGGTTACCGCCCGCTCCTACAATGAGCAGTTCTTC. This translates into CASSLVTARSYNEQFF.